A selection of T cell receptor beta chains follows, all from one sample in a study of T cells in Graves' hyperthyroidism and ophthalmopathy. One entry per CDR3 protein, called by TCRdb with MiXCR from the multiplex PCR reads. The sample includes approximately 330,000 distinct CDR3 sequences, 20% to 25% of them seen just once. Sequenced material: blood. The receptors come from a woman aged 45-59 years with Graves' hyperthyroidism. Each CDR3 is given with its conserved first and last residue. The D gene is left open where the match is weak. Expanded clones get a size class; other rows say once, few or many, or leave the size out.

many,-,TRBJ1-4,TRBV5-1,CASPGRRWSEKLFF,TGCGCCAGCCCAGGACGGCGGTGGTCGGAAAAACTGTTTTTT
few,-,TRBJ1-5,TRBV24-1,CATSSGSNQPQHF,TGTGCCACCAGTTCGGGGAGCAATCAGCCCCAGCATTTT
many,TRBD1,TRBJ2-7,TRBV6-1,CASSWGQGEAYEQYF,TGTGCCAGCAGCTGGGGACAGGGAGAGGCCTACGAGCAGTACTTC
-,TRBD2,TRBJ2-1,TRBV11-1,CASSLVAGGLYNEQFF,TGTGCCAGCAGCTTAGTTGCGGGAGGGCTATACAATGAGCAGTTCTTC
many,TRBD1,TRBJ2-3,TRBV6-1,CASSPGTGRTDTQYF,TGTGCCAGCAGTCCCGGGACAGGGAGGACAGATACGCAGTATTTT
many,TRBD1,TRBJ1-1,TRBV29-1,CSVRQGNTEAFF,TGCAGCGTGCGACAGGGGAACACTGAAGCTTTCTTT
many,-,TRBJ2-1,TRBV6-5,CASSYSIGVGWGSYNEQFF,TGTGCCAGCAGTTACTCGATAGGGGTGGGATGGGGCTCCTACAATGAGCAGTTCTTC
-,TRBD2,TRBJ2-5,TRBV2,CASSYSGGGPGETQYF,TGTGCCAGCAGTTACTCGGGGGGAGGGCCAGGCGAGACCCAGTACTTC
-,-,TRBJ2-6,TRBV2,CASSTQKGSGANVLTF,TGTGCCAGCAGTACCCAGAAGGGGTCCGGGGCCAACGTCCTGACTTTC
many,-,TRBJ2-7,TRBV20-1,CSGLGNEQYF,TGCAGTGGGTTGGGTAACGAGCAGTACTTC
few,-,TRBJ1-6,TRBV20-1,CSAPGRPFSPLHF,TGCAGTGCCCCGGGACGGCCTTTTTCACCCCTCCACTTT
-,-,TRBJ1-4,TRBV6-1,CASRRQPATNEKLFF,TGTGCCAGCAGGCGACAGCCTGCAACTAATGAAAAACTGTTTTTT
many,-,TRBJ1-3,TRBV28,CASSLEGMGNTIYF,TGTGCCAGCAGTTTAGAGGGAATGGGAAACACCATATATTTT
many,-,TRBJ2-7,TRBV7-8,CASSPSGLYEQYF,TGTGCCAGCAGCCCCAGCGGGCTCTACGAGCAGTACTTC
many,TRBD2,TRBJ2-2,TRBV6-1,CASRKEREYPGELFF,TGTGCCAGCAGGAAAGAGCGGGAGTACCCCGGGGAGCTGTTTTTT
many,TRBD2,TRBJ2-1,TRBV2,CASSELASGRSEQFF,TGTGCCAGCAGTGAACTGGCTAGCGGGAGGAGTGAGCAGTTCTTC
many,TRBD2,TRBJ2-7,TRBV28,CASRPGLAGGRTYEQYF,TGTGCCAGCAGACCCGGGTTGGCGGGGGGGCGGACCTACGAGCAGTACTTC
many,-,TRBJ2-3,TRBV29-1,CSGSYGDTQYF,TGCAGCGGGAGTTACGGCGATACGCAGTATTTT
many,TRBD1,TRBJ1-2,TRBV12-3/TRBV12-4,CASSRGTGGIYGYTF,TGTGCCAGCAGTCGAGGGACAGGGGGTATCTATGGCTACACCTTC
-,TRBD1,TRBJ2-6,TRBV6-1,CASSDKGASGANVLTF,TGTGCCAGCAGTGATAAGGGGGCCTCTGGGGCCAACGTCCTGACTTTC
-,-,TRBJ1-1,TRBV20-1,CSASKGGRSEAFF,TGCAGTGCTTCGAAGGGGGGGAGATCCGAAGCTTTCTTT
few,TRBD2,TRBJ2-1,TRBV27,CASSLQASGRNEQSF,TGTGCCAGCAGTTTACAGGCTAGCGGGAGGAATGAGCAGTCCTTC
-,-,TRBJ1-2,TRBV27,CASSLGGGNNGCTF,TGTGCCAGCAGTTTAGGGGGGGGGAATAATGGCTGCACCTTC
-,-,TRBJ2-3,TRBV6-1,CASSPGISDTQYF,TGTGCCAGCAGTCCCGGGATCTCAGATACGCAGTATTTT
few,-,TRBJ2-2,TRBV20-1,CSARDRGTGELFF,TGCAGTGCTAGAGATCGGGGGACCGGGGAGCTGTTTTTT
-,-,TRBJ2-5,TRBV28,CASSLKTRGETQYF,TGTGCCAGCAGTTTAAAAACTAGGGGAGAGACCCAGTACTTC